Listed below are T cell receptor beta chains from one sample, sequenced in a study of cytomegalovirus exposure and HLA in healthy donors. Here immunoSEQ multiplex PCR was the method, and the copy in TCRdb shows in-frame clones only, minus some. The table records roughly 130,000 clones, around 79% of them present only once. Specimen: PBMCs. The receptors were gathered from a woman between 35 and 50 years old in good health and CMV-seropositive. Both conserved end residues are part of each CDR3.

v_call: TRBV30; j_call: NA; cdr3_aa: CAWSGGTSISEQYF
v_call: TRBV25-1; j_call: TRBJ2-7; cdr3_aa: CASSSGTGAKYEQYF
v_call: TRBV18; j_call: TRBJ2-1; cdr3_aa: CASSPPQGIEQFF
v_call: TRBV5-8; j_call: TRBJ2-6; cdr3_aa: CASSLAPGQGLGSGANVLTF
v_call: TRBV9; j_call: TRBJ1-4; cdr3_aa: CASSVGHTATNEKLFF
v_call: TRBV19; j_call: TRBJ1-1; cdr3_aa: CASSQGARRNTEAFF
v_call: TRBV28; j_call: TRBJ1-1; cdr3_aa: CASSFRGGNTEAFF
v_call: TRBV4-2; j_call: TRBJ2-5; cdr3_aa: CASSQGLKTGGEETQYF
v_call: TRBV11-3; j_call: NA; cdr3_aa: CASSPSGGYSYEQYF
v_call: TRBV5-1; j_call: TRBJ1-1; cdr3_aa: CASRRDRENTEAFF
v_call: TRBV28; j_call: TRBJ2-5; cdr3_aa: CASSLDRVRETQYF
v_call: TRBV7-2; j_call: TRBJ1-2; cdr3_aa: CASSLFGGYTF
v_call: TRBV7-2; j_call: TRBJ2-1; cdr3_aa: CASMKRGTAGTSGLEEFF
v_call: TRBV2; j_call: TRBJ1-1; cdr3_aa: CASSEGPRLNTEAFF
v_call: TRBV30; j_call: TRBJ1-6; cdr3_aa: CAWDAGNSPLHF
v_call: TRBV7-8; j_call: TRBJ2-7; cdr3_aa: CASSRPGQGYEQYF
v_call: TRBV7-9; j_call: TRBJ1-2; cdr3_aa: CASSLATDREVGGYTF
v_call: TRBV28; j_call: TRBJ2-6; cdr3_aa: CASSLGGVSSGANVLTF
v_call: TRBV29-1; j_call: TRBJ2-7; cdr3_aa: CSVLTGHYEQYF
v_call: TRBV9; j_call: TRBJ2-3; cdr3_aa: CASSASYSRGTDTQYF
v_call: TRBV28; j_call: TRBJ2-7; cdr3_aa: CASRHPSAHEQYF
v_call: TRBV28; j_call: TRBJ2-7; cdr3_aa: CASSSYKTYEQYF
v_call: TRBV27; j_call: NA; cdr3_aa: CASSEPGQGPYEQYF
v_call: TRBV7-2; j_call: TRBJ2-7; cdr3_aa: CASSLGGQGEQYF
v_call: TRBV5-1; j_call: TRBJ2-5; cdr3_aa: CASSLSGGSEETQYF
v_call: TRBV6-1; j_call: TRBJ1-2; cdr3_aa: CASSEVWTSNYGYTF
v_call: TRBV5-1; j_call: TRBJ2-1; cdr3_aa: CASSLGLEGIIGGDEQFF
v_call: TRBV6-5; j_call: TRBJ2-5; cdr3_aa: CASSYSGGAETQYF
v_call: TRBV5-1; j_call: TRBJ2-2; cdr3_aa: CASSLTAGGPGELFF
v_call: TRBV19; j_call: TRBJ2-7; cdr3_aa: CASSIEGQYEQYF
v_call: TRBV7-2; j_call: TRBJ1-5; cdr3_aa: CASSLDGALPNQPQHF
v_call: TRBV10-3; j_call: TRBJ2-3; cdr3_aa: CAISVGRETDTQYF
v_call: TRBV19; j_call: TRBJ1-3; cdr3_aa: CASGTPGTGGNTIYF
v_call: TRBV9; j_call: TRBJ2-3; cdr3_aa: CASSVGLAGHYTDTQYF
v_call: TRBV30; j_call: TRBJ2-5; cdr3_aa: CAWRGSWETQYF
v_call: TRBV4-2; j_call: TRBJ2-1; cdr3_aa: CASSQAGQGANEQFF
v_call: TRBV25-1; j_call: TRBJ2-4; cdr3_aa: CASSDPGLPNNIQYF
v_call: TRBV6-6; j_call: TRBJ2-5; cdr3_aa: CASSLRDGGGQETQYF
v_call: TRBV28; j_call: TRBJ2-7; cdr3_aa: CASSNGQMIAYEQYF
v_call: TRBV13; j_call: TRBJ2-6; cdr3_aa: CASSLRISGANVLTF
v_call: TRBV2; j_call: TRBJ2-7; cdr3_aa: CASSDTQGSISYEQYF
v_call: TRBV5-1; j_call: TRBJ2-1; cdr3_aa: CASSLEPSGTSGMKYEQFF
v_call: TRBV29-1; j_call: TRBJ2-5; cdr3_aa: CSVEWGRGRETQYF
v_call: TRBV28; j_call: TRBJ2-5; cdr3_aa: CASSFGQSLQETQYF
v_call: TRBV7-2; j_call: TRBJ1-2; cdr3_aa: CASSLGGLERNYGYTF
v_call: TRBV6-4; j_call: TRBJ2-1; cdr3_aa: CASSYSLYNEQFF
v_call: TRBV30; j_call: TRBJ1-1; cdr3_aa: CAWKDSRKAFF
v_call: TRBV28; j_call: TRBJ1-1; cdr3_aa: CASSRTVKAFF
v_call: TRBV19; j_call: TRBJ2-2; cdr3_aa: CASSIYRDTGELFF
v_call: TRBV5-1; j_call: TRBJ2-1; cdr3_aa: CASSFSGTVYNEQFF
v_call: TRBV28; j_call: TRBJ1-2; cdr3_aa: CASKLAGTGLANYGYTF
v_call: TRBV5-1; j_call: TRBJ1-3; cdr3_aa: CASSLQGQGNTIYF
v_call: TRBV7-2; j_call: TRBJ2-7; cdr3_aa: CASSSLTSGGYYEQYF
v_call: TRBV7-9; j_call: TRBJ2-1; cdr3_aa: CASSPVAGSSYNEQFF
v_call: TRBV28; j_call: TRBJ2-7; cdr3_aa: CASSLRDLFPPHSYF
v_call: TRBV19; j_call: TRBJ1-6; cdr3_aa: CASRGTAGRSPLHF
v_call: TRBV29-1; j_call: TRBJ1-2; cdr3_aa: CSVEDRRRQAGYTF
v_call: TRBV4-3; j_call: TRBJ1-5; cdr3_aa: CASSQGSQGNQPQHF
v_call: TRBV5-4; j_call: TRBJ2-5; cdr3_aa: CASSPGLAGGPSETQYF